This T cell receptor beta chain was profiled in a study of T and B cells in COVID-19 patients. Study context: COVID-19 patients gave peripheral blood either during active infection or after recovery. Critical illness requiring mechanical ventilation or extracorporeal membrane oxygenation affected 12 of 20 active-infection patients. Notes on the study in general: Highly clonal in active COVID-19, TRB repertoires exceeded healthy-donor diversity and richness at recovery. Patients with COVID-19 reportedly showed strongly skewed T cell receptor beta variable and joining gene usage.

This clonotype was picked up many times. The antigen is unknown. Multiplex PCR with BIOMED2 TRB-A/B primer pools amplified TRB rearrangements. TCRdb called the multiplex PCR reads again in MiXCR, with one record for every CDR3 protein. The sample contains 9,900 or so distinct CDR3 sequences, approximately 29% of which appear only once. TRB was amplified from about 260-540 ng of blood genomic DNA. V was trimmed by 2 bases and J by 3 bases, leaving 8 bases between them. This CDR3 is built from 15 residues. Germline CDR1 is MNHEY and CDR2 is SVGEGT. This sequence was found in a human donor who had recovered from COVID-19. The chain recombines TRBV6-2 or TRBV6-3 with TRBJ2-6, with D perhaps TRBD1 (6 bases). Sample: blood. The CDR3 is CASSYGGLGANVLTF. Written as DNA, the CDR3 is TGTGCCAGCAGTTACGGGGGCCTTGGGGCCAACGTCCTGACTTTC.